The 27 T cell receptor beta chains reported below all come from one sample, sequenced in a study of cytomegalovirus exposure and HLA in healthy donors (dated by TCRdb to the late 2010s). Library construction relied on the immunoSEQ multiplex PCR assay. A mixture of 60 forward primers for TCR Vbeta segments and 13 reverse primers for TCR Jbeta segments was used in the multiplex PCR. The clones in this table, taken by TCRdb from immuneACCESS, are in-frame only. Not every clone is retained; where verified, under half of the shortfall comes from an unresolved V gene, and the cause of the rest is unknown. Within this sample are about 180,000 clones, with over 60% of them counted one time only. 5% to 7% of the sample is held by the ten biggest clonotypes. Sequenced input: PBMCs. The receptor set was obtained from a man aged 35-49 years in good health and CMV-seronegative.

Only a few counts were recorded for this clone. The chain combines TRBV19 with TRBJ1-1; the match to TRBD1 covers 7 bases. V dropped 1 base and J dropped 3; count of bases not matched to a gene: 11. Germline V gene lookup returns CDR1 LNHDA and CDR2 SQIVND (reference sequence). CDR3 length equals 17 residues. For the CDR3, the DNA is TGTGCCAGTAGTATAGTAGGTAGGGGGCTAAGGGACACTGAAGCTTTCTTT. Its translation is CASSIVGRGLRDTEAFF.

The table lists this clone with a few counts. V and J are TRBV5-1 and TRBJ2-5; 9 bases align to TRBD2. The germline V gene encodes CDR1 SGHRS and CDR2 YFSETQ. V gave up 0 bases and J gave up 5 bases; unmatched junction bases: 20. This CDR3 has 20 residues. The CDR3 DNA is TGCGCCAGCAGCTTGGTCCGTCCTAGCGGGACCCATGAGGGGGCGGAGACCCAGTACTTC. Amino acids: CASSLVRPSGTHEGAETQYF.

The chain employs TRBV29-1 and TRBJ2-1; 8 bases align to TRBD2. Germline CDR1 SQVTM, CDR2 ANQGSEA. The CDR3 sequence is 16 residues long. Unmatched junction bases numbered 12, after V lost 0 bases and J lost 8 bases. For the CDR3, the DNA is TGCAGCGTTGAAGATTCCACTAGCGGATCCCCCGATGAGCAGTTCTTC. The encoded protein is CSVEDSTSGSPDEQFF.

The CDR3 nucleotides are TGTGCCAGCAGCACAAGACAGGGTACCAGTTCACCCCTCCACTTT. This gives the protein CASSTRQGTSSPLHF. The chain joins TRBV7-2 to TRBJ1-6, with TRBD1 matching 7 bases. This CDR3 is built from 15 residues. With 5 bases clipped from V and 9 bases from J, the junction kept 10 bases outside the gene matches. CDR1 is SGHTA, CDR2 FQGNSA, per germline.

The chain combines TRBV30 with TRBJ2-7; the D gene is possibly TRBD1 (5 bases). Germline CDR1 GTSNPN, CDR2 SVGIG (reference sequence). V lost 5 bases and J lost 0, with 8 bases in between. This CDR3 is built from 12 residues. The CDR3: CAWGAFSYEQYF. The DNA of the CDR3 is TGTGCCTGGGGGGCTTTCTCCTACGAGCAGTACTTC.

This chain links TRBV7-3 with TRBJ1-2; D is perhaps TRBD1 (6 bases). Per the germline V gene, CDR1 is SGHTA and CDR2 is FQGTGA. Between the trimmed V and J ends, which lost 3 bases and 5 bases, there was a span of 16 bases. This CDR3 comprises 15 residues. The CDR3 region has the DNA TGTGCCAGCAGCTTCGACAGGCCGCAAAGATATGGCTACACCTTC. This gives the protein CASSFDRPQRYGYTF.

The CDR3 region is CASSGTGYTEAFF. CDR3 DNA: TGCGCCAGCAGTGGGACAGGGTACACTGAAGCTTTCTTT. This chain connects TRBV10-2 to TRBJ1-1, with 8 bases that match TRBD1. The CDR3 is 13 amino acids. After removal of 4 bases from V and 3 bases from J, the junction contained 1 base not matched to a gene. Germline CDR1 and CDR2: WSHSY and SAAADI.

Notes on this clone: Germline and junction disagree at one end, which may indicate a read error. V usage is TRBV29-1 and J usage is TRBJ1-1; 7 bases align to TRBD1. The length of the CDR3 is 12 residues. Germline values: CDR1 SQVTM, CDR2 ANQGSEA. The CDR3 sequence is CSVEDRQGGAVF. The CDR3 DNA reads as TGCAGCGTTGAAGATCGACAGGGAGGAGCTGTCTTT. The full variable domain, its missing parts supplied by reference TRBV29-1 and TRBJ1-1, is SAVISQKPSRDICQRGTSLTIQCQVDSQVTMMFWYRQQPGQSLTLIATANQGSEATYESGFVIDKFPISRPNLTFSTLTVSNMSPEDSSIYLCSVEDRQGGAVFGQGTRLTVV.

V and J are TRBV12-5 and TRBJ2-1; 9 bases match TRBD2. The CDR3 length is 14 residues. The germline gives CDR1 LGHNT, CDR2 FRNRAP. V was pared by 3 bases and J by 6 bases, with 3 bases of the junction left unmatched. CDR3 sequence: CASGLAGGVNEQFF. The DNA of the CDR3 is TGTGCTAGTGGTTTAGCGGGAGGAGTCAATGAGCAGTTCTTC.

The chain combines TRBV7-3 with TRBJ2-1, with D tentatively TRBD2 (6 bases). The CDR3 runs to 14 residues. Germline values: CDR1 SGHTA, CDR2 FQGTGA. The V gene lost 5 bases and the J gene lost 5 bases, with 13 bases spanning the gap. CDR3 sequence reads: CASSPGLNHNEQFF. The DNA for the CDR3 is TGTGCCAGCAGCCCGGGACTTAATCACAATGAGCAGTTCTTC.

This sequence joins TRBV7-9 and TRBJ2-2; TRBD1 aligns across 7 bases. CDR3 length: 13 amino acids. Germline V gene data show CDR1 as SEHNR and CDR2 as FQNEAQ (reference sequence). This chain's CDR3 is CSNNRGNTGELFF. DNA for the CDR3: TGTTCCAACAACAGGGGTAACACCGGGGAGCTGTTTTTT.

V gene TRBV13 combines with J gene TRBJ2-7, with 7 bases that match TRBD2. Germline trimming cut 4 bases from V and 0 bases from J; bases unmatched to any gene: 12. The CDR3 extends over 17 amino acids. Germline assignment: CDR1 PRHDT and CDR2 FYEKMQ (reference sequence). The CDR3 bases are TGTGCCAGCAGCTCCCGGTCTAGCGGAAGGGGCTCCTACGAGCAGTACTTC. Its protein is CASSSRSSGRGSYEQYF.

The chain recombines TRBV7-9 with TRBJ1-2, with D tentatively TRBD1 (6 bases). CDR1 and CDR2 from the germline V gene are SEHNR and FQNEAQ (reference sequence). V was trimmed by 6 bases and J by 8 bases, leaving 16 bases between them. The CDR3 runs 13 residues. In DNA form, the CDR3 reads TGTGCCAGCAGTTCAAACACAGGGTTCGGCTACACCTTC. Amino acid sequence: CASSSNTGFGYTF.

The CDR3 here is CASRGLNTEAFF. The CDR3, as DNA: TGTGCCAGCAGGGGCCTGAACACTGAAGCTTTCTTT. The genes are TRBV11-3 and TRBJ1-1; D remains ambiguous. Per the germline V gene, CDR1 is SGHNT and CDR2 is YENEEA. V shed 6 bases and J shed 0 bases, with 5 bases lying between them. The CDR3 contains 12 residues. The entire variable domain, with the rest obtained from reference TRBV11-3 and TRBJ1-1, is as follows: EAGVVQSPRYKIIEKKQPVAFWCNPISGHNTLYWYLQNLGQGPELLIRYENEEAVDDSQLPKDRFSAERLKGVDSTLKIQPAELGDSAVYLCASRGLNTEAFFGQGTRLTVV.

The V gene is TRBV27, the J gene TRBJ2-7; 7 bases are a match to TRBD1. V shed 3 bases and J 2 bases; nucleotides not matched to a gene: 4. The CDR3 is made up of 14 amino acids. Germline V gene data show CDR1 as MNHEY and CDR2 as SMNVEV (reference sequence). The CDR3 DNA reads TGTGCCAGCAGTTTTCGGGACAGCACCTACGAGCAGTACTTC. It yields the protein CASSFRDSTYEQYF.

This clone was observed a handful of times. The genes are TRBV7-9 and TRBJ2-7; TRBD1 matches at 7 bases. Germline lookup yields CDR1 SEHNR and CDR2 FQNEAQ (reference sequence). The V and J ends lost 2 bases and 2 bases, in that order; junction bases with no gene match: 6. This CDR3 comprises 15 residues. The CDR3 bases are TGTGCCAGCAGCTTACAGGAGACAGGGACCTACGAGCAGTACTTC. It specifies CASSLQETGTYEQYF.

The chain uses TRBV27 and TRBJ1-5; weak D call: TRBD1 (5 bases). CDR1 and CDR2 from the germline V gene are MNHEY and SMNVEV (reference sequence). This CDR3 region has 15 residues. Between the trimmed V and J ends, which lost 6 bases and 0 bases, there was a span of 12 bases. CDR3 in amino acids: CASSSRQNSNQPQHF. DNA of the CDR3: TGTGCCAGCAGCTCACGACAGAATAGCAATCAGCCCCAGCATTTT.

This rearrangement joins TRBV5-3 to TRBJ2-7; D might be TRBD1 (6 bases). TRBV5-3 has ORF status, its function being uncertain. The CDR3 has 14 residues. V dropped 5 bases and J dropped 5 bases, with 17 bases sitting between them. The CDR3 region has the DNA TGTGCCAGAAGAGGTCCCCAGGGGCTGGACGAGCAGTACTTC. It encodes CARRGPQGLDEQYF.

In this sample, this clone turned up once. The rearrangement uses TRBV7-2 and TRBJ2-2; no firm D call. Germline V gene data show CDR1 as SGHTA and CDR2 as FQGNSA. The CDR3 contains 12 residues. Trimming cost V 5 bases and J 6 bases, with 7 bases left between them. The CDR3 nucleotides are TGTGCCAGCAGCGATCCGGCCGGGGAGCTGTTTTTT. As protein: CASSDPAGELFF.

This clone was recorded a few times. The chain employs TRBV7-9 and TRBJ2-3; tentatively, D is TRBD2 (5 bases). This CDR3 has 15 amino acids. Germline-derived CDR1 and CDR2 are SEHNR and FQNEAQ (reference sequence). V lost 1 base, J lost 3 bases, and 11 bases lay in between. CDR3 protein: CASSLEPEATDTQYF. In DNA, the CDR3 is TGTGCCAGCAGCTTAGAGCCGGAGGCGACAGATACGCAGTATTTT. Looking up the rest from reference TRBV7-9 and TRBJ2-3 gives the full variable domain: DTGVSQNPRHKITKRGQNVTFRCDPISEHNRLYWYRQTLGQGPEFLTYFQNEAQLEKSRLLSDRFSAERPKGSFSTLEIQRTEQGDSAMYLCASSLEPEATDTQYFGPGTRLTVL.

V usage is TRBV7-9 and J usage is TRBJ1-2, with D unresolved. Trimming stripped 3 bases from V and 3 bases from J, with 2 bases between. CDR1 is SEHNR and CDR2 is FQNEAQ in the germline V gene (reference sequence). The CDR3 totals 11 residues. Here the CDR3 reads CASSFDYGYTF. CDR3 DNA: TGTGCCAGCAGCTTCGACTATGGCTACACCTTC.

Remarks on this clone: In the same sample, other DNA sequences code for this CDR3. This chain uses TRBV6-5 with TRBJ1-3, with 7 bases lining up with TRBD1. The CDR3 length is 16 residues. Per the germline V gene, CDR1 is MNHEY and CDR2 is SVGAGI. V was clipped by 0 bases and J by 0 bases; unmatched bases: 2. In DNA form, the CDR3 reads TGTGCCAGCAGTTACTCGACAGGGAGCTCTGGAAACACCATATATTTT. Translation gives CASSYSTGSSGNTIYF.

This chain uses TRBV9 with TRBJ2-5; 10 bases agree with TRBD2. V lost 0 bases to trimming and J lost 5 bases; unmatched junction nucleotides: 7. This CDR3 region has 16 residues. From germline, CDR1 is SGDLS and CDR2 YYNGEE. The CDR3 loop reads CASSVASGGGGETQYF. CDR3 DNA sequence: TGTGCCAGCAGCGTAGCGAGCGGGGGGGGCGGGGAGACCCAGTACTTC.

The gene calls are TRBV6-5 and TRBJ2-7, with 8 bases identical to TRBD2. This CDR3 has 14 amino acids. With 10 bases clipped from V and 5 bases from J, the junction kept 13 bases outside the gene matches. Germline CDR1 is MNHEY and CDR2 is SVGAGI. The DNA for the CDR3 is TGTGCCACCCACTCCGGGGAACTAGCGGACGAGCAGTACTTC. The encoded protein is CATHSGELADEQYF.

Of note for this clone: At one end the junction does not follow the germline gene, possibly because of a read error. This sequence joins TRBV6-5 and TRBJ1-2; no clear D gene. The CDR3 covers 15 residues. The germline gives CDR1 MNHEY, CDR2 SVGAGI. This chain's CDR3 is CAGRPPRLGNYGYTF. The CDR3 bases are TGTGCCGGCAGGCCTCCCAGGCTTGGGAACTATGGCTACACCTTC.

This clone appeared a few times. V and J are TRBV6-5 and TRBJ2-3; TRBD1 agrees at 8 bases. Germline CDR1 is MNHEY and CDR2 is SVGAGI. This CDR3 region has 16 residues. The junction had 7 bases not matched to a gene; V was cut back by 2 bases and J by 3 bases. CDR3 DNA: TGTGCCAGCAGTTACGGACGGGACAGGATGACAGATACGCAGTATTTT. Amino acid sequence: CASSYGRDRMTDTQYF.

This clone was counted only a few times. For the CDR3, the DNA is TGTGCCAGCAGCGTTGGACCTAGGGGCGGGGAGCTGTTTTTT. This gives the protein CASSVGPRGGELFF. The rearrangement links TRBV5-6 to TRBJ2-2; tentative D call: TRBD1 (5 bases). This CDR3 is built from 14 residues. Trimming removed 4 bases at V and 7 bases at J, with 14 bases between. Germline CDR1 reads SGHDT; CDR2 reads YYEEEE.